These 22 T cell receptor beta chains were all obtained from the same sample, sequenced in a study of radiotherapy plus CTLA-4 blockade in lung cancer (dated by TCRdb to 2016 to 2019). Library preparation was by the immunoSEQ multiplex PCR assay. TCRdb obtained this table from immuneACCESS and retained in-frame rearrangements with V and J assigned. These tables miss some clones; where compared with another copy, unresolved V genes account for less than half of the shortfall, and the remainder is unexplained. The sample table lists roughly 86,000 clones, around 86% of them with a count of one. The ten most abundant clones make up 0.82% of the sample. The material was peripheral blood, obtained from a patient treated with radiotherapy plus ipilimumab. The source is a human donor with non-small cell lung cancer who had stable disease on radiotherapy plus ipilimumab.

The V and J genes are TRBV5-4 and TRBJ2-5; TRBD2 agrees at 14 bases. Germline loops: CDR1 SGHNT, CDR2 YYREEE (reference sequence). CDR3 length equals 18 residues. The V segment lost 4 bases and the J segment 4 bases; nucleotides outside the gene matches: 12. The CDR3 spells CASSAGTSGSSGGETQYF. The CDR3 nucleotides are TGTGCCAGCAGCGCCGGGACTAGCGGGAGTTCAGGGGGAGAGACCCAGTACTTC. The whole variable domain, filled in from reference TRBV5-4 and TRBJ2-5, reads ETGVTQSPTHLIKTRGQQVTLRCSSQSGHNTVSWYQQALGQGPQFIFQYYREEENGRGNFPPRFSGLQFPNYSSELNVNALELDDSALYLCASSAGTSGSSGGETQYFGPGTRLLVL.

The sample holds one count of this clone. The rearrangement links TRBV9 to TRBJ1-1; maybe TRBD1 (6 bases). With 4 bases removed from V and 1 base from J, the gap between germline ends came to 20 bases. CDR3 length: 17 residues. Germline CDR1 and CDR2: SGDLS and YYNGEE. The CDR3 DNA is TGTGCCAGCAGCCCCGGGGACACCCTAGCCTCGAACACTGAAGCTTTCTTT. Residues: CASSPGDTLASNTEAFF.

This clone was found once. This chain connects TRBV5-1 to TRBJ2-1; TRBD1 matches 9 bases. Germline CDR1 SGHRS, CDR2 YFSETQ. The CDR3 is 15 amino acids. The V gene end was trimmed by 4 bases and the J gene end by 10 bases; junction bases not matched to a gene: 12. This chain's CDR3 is CASSLGTGLWEEQFF. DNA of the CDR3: TGCGCCAGCAGCCTCGGGACAGGGCTTTGGGAGGAGCAGTTCTTC. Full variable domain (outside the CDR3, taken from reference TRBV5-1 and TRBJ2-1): KAGVTQTPRYLIKTRGQQVTLSCSPISGHRSVSWYQQTPGQGLQFLFEYFSETQRNKGNFPGRFSGRQFSNSRSEMNVSTLELGDSALYLCASSLGTGLWEEQFFGPGTRLTVL.

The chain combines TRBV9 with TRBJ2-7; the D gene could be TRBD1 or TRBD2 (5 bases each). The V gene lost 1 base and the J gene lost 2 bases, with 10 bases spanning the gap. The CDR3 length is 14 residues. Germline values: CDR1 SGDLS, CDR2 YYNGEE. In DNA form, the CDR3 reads TGTGCCAGCAGCGTATGGGACGGAGCCTACGAGCAGTACTTC. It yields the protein CASSVWDGAYEQYF.

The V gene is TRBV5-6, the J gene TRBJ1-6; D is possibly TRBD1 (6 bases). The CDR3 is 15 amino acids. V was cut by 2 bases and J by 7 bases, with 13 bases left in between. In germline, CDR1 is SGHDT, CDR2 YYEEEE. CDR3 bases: TGTGCCAGCAGCTTTCAGGGGCTACCAAATTCACCCCTCCACTTT. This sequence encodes CASSFQGLPNSPLHF.

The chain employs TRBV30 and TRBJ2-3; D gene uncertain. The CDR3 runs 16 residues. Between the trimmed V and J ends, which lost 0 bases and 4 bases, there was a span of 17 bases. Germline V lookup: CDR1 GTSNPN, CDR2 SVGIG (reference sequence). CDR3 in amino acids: CAWSVGAPGGADTQYF. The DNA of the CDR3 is TGTGCCTGGAGTGTAGGTGCCCCAGGTGGAGCAGATACGCAGTATTTT.

CDR3 nucleotides: TGTGCCAGCAGCTCTAGCGGGAGGGGCAACAATGAGCAGTTCTTC. Protein: CASSSSGRGNNEQFF. The chain couples TRBV7-6 to TRBJ2-1; TRBD2 agrees at 12 bases. CDR1 and CDR2 from the germline V gene are SGHVS and FNYEAQ. J gave up 5 bases and V 4 bases, and 3 bases lay outside the gene matches. The CDR3 is 15 amino acids.

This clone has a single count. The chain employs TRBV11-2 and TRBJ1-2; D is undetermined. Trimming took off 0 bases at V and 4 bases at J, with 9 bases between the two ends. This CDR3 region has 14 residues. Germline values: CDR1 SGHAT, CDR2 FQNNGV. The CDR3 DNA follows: TGTGCCAGCAGCTTAGAGCCCAGGACCTATGGCTACACCTTC. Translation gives CASSLEPRTYGYTF.

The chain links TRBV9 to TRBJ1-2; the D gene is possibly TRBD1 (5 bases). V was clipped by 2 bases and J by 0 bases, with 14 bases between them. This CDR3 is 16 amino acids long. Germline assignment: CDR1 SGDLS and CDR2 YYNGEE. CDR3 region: CASSVFDRYSNYGYTF. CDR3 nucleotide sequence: TGTGCCAGCAGCGTCTTTGACAGATACTCTAACTATGGCTACACCTTC.

The CDR3 protein is CASSLSAGVQETQYF. CDR3 nucleotide sequence: TGTGCCAGCAGTTTATCGGCAGGCGTCCAAGAGACCCAGTACTTC. The chain recombines TRBV28 with TRBJ2-5; no clear D gene. CDR3 length equals 15 residues. Germline V gives CDR1 MDHEN, CDR2 SYDVKM. With 1 base removed from V and 1 base from J, the gap between germline ends came to 10 bases.

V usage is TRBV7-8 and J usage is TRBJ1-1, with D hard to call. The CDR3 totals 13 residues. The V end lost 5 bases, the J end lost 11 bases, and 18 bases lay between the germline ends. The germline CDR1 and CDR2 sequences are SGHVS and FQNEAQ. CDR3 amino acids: CASSVGQIPYAFF. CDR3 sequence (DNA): TGTGCCAGCAGCGTCGGCCAAATTCCGTATGCTTTCTTT.

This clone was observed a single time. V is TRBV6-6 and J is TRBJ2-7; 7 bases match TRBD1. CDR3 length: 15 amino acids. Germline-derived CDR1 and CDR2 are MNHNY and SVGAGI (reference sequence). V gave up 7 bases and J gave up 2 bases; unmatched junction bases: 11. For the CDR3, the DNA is TGTGCCAGCACCTTACCGGCAGGGGGAACCTACGAGCAGTACTTC. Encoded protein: CASTLPAGGTYEQYF.

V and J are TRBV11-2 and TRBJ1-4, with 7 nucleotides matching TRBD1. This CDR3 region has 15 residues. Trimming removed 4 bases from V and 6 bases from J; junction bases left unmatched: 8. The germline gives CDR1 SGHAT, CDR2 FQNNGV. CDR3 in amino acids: CASSSPGTGDEKLFF. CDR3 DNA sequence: TGTGCCAGCAGCTCCCCCGGAACAGGGGATGAAAAACTGTTTTTT.

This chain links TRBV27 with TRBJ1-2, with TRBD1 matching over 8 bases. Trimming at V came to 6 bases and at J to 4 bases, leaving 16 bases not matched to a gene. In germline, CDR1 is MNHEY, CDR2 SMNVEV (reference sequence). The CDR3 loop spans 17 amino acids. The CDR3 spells CASREGQGLTLFYGYTF. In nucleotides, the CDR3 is TGTGCCAGCAGGGAAGGACAGGGCCTTACCCTCTTCTATGGCTACACCTTC.

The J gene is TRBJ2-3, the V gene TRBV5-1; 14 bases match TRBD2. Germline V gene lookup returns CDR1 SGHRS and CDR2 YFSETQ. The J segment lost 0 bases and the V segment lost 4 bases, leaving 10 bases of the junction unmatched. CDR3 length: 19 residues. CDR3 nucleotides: TGCGCCAGCAGCCCAGGACTAGCGGGGGGTACCGCTAGCACAGATACGCAGTATTTT. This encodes CASSPGLAGGTASTDTQYF.

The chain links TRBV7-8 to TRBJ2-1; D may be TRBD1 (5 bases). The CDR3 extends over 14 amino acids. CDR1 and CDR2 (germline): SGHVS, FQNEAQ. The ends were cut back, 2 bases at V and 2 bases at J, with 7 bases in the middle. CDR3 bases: TGTGCCAGCAGCTTAAGACAGACCTACAATGAGCAGTTCTTC. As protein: CASSLRQTYNEQFF. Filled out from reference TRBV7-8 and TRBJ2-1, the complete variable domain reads GAGVSQSPRYKVAKRGQDVALRCDPISGHVSLFWYQQALGQGPEFLTYFQNEAQLDKSGLPSDRFFAERPEGSVSTLKIQRTQQEDSAVYLCASSLRQTYNEQFFGPGTRLTVL.

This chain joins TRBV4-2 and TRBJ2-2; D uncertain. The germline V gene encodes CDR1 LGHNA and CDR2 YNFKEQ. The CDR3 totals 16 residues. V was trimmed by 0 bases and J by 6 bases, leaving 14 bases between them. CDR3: CASSQEIGTPAGELFF. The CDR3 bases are TGTGCCAGCAGCCAAGAGATAGGTACCCCGGCCGGGGAGCTGTTTTTT.

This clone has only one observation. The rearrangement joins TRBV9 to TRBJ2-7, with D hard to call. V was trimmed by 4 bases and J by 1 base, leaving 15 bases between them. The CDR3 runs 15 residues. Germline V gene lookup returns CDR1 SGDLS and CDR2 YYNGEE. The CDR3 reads CASSPYWTDSYEQYF. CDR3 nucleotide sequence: TGTGCCAGCAGCCCATACTGGACGGATTCCTACGAGCAGTACTTC.

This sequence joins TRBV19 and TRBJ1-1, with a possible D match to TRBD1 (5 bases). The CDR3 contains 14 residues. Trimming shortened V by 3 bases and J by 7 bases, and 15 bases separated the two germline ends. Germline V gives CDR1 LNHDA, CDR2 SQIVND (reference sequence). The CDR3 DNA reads TGTGCCAGTAGTATGGGCTCCCGGGGGATTGAAGCTTTCTTT. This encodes CASSMGSRGIEAFF.

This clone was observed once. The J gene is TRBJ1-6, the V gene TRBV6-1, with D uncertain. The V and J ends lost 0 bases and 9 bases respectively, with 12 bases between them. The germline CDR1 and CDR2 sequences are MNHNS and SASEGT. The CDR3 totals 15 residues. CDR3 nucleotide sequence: TGTGCCAGCAGTGAAGCGGGAGACGTTGGTTCACCCCTCCACTTT. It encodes CASSEAGDVGSPLHF.

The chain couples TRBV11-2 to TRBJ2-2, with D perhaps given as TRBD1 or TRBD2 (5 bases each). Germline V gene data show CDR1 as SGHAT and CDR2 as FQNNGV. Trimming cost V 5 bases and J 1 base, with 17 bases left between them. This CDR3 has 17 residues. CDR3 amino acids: CASSHTGTIENTGELFF. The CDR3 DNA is TGTGCCAGCAGCCACACCGGGACCATAGAGAACACCGGGGAGCTGTTTTTT.

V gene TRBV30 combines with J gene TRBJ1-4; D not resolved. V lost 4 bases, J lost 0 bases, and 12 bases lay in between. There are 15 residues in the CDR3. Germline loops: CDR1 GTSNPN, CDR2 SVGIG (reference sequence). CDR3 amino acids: CAWNGMRATNEKLFF. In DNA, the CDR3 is TGTGCCTGGAATGGGATGAGGGCAACTAATGAAAAACTGTTTTTT.